This T cell receptor beta chain was identified in a study of T cells in Graves' hyperthyroidism and ophthalmopathy (dated by TCRdb to between 2019 and 2020). A note on the overall study: To identify distinguishing TCR V-J signatures, a discovery cohort of some 100 patients was used, comprising 43 with Graves' ophthalmopathy and around 57 with stable Graves' hyperthyroidism. Once sampling was done, hyperthyroidism patients were given methimazole at a starting dose of 30 mg daily, whereas ophthalmopathy patients were given high-dose intravenous methylprednisolone. The paper reports TCR Vbeta CDR3 sequencing of about 140 peripheral blood samples: around 41 ophthalmopathy, fewer than 80 hyperthyroidism and some 17 progressor patients. Prospective prediction of ophthalmopathy was tested in an independent validation cohort consisting of 18 to 20 hyperthyroidism patients and 15 or so patients who later progressed to ophthalmopathy. The 100 or so discovery patients were divided at random into training and test sets in a 7:3 ratio. In addition, the study compared T-cell repertoires in thyroid tissue and in blood from over 5 Graves' hyperthyroidism patients. The study at large found these results: Most expanded thyroid clonotypes (frequency above 0.001) were also detected in blood, a finding suggesting that blood repertoires may reflect thyroid immune responses. In cross-validation, a model built on a 13 V-J signature told ophthalmopathy apart from stable hyperthyroidism with 87.88% sensitivity and roughly 81% specificity, and in testing the same model reached 80%/75%. No statistical method was used to fix the sample size in advance, and group allocation was not hidden from the investigators. In validation, progression to ophthalmopathy was predicted by the model with nearly 71% sensitivity and 72.22% specificity, a median of about 6.8 months before onset.

Worth noting for this clonotype: Its antigen remains unidentified. Lacking the conserved final phenylalanine or tryptophan, this CDR3 likely reflects a read error. No DNA is shown, since the ends of the CDR3 on it are uncertain; the CDR3 is the one TCRdb lists.

Any patient with an uncontrolled infection, another autoimmune disease, pregnancy or lactation was excluded. Diagnoses were established on the basis of clinical symptoms, serum thyroxine and TRAb, thyroid ultrasound, and orbital computed tomography. Total RNA was extracted using Trizol reagent, and RNA quality was assessed on an Agilent 2100 Bioanalyzer. The TCR beta CDR3 regions were amplified from the RNA transcripts. A first-round RT-PCR of the TCR CDR3 used the HTBI primer set with the Qiagen OneStep RT-PCR kit. A second multiplex PCR round built the libraries, followed by size selection and purification. The libraries were sequenced on an Illumina HiSeq2000 using paired-end 100 bp reads. In the paper's pipeline: SOAPnuke was used to process the raw data, throwing out any read that contained adapters or uncalled bases, had a mean Phred below 15, or lacked an exact constant-primer or identifier match. COPE v1.2.5 was used to merge high-quality paired reads, and clonotypes were defined as unique nucleotide sequences. Clonotypes were aligned to IMGT TRBV, TRBD and TRBJ reference segments using MiTCR v1.1. The analysis included only V-J combinations with a frequency above 0.0001, which together covered about 99% of the repertoires. A TCS score was defined as the ratio between F50 (clonal expansion) and ExV (chaos), using BLOSUM62-based TCRdist between CDR3 peptides within each V-J. Welch's t-statistics and random forest reduced roughly 540 V-J features to around 14, which were used in a naive Bayes classifier (R e1071). The similarity between thyroid and blood repertoires was quantified using the Morisita-Horn index. TCRdb's own reprocessing of the public reads used fastp at Q25 and MiXCR and kept productive beta chains. CDR3 protein duplicates are merged, each entry listing the most common genes and DNA. In this record, the V and J calls reflect TCRdb's handling and not the investigators' own analysis. The table for this sample lists 500,000 to 600,000 distinct CDR3 sequences; 40% to 55% of them were counted only once. The top ten constitute under 20% of the sample.

This receptor was obtained from an adult woman with Graves' disease, either hyperthyroidism or ophthalmopathy (not recorded which). The sequencing sample was made of peripheral blood or thyroid tissue (not recorded which).

CDR3 reads: CASNTGTAGYL. The rearranged chain carries TRBV7-3 and TRBJ2-5; the D call TRBD1 from the table was never checked on the DNA. The germline V gene provides CDR1 SGHTA and CDR2 FQGTGA. With termini counted, the CDR3 has 11 amino acids.